One sample yielded the 12 T cell receptor beta chains listed below, sequenced in a study of blood T cell repertoires in COVID-19. TCRdb's copy holds only in-frame clones and misses some; the assay was immunoSEQ multiplex PCR. The sample contains under 150,000 clones, approximately 82% of which appear only once. Sequenced sample: peripheral blood. Receptors originate from a man aged 40-55 years with active or convalescent COVID-19.

This clone was seen at least ten times. The rearrangement uses TRBV7-9 and TRBJ2-7; 7 nucleotides match TRBD2. CDR1 is SEHNR, CDR2 FQNEAQ, per germline (reference sequence). V lost 4 bases, J lost 6 bases, and 12 bases stayed unmatched. The CDR3 has 15 amino acids. The DNA for the CDR3 is TGTGCCAGCAGCTCAAAAAGGCCCGGGGAGGGCGAGCAGTACTTC. Its translation: CASSSKRPGEGEQYF.

The V and J genes are TRBV5-1 and TRBJ1-1; tentatively, D is TRBD1 (6 bases). The CDR3 totals 13 residues. Per the germline V gene, CDR1 is SGHRS and CDR2 is YFSETQ. Trimming left V 5 bases short and J 2 bases short, with 10 bases between. CDR3 loop: CASRGQQNTEAFF. The CDR3 bases are TGCGCCAGCAGGGGACAACAAAACACTGAAGCTTTCTTT.

There are a few counts of this clone. This chain joins TRBV2 and TRBJ2-7, with D maybe TRBD2 (6 bases). This CDR3 contains 15 residues. Looked up from germline, CDR1 is SNHLY and CDR2 is FYNNEI. V was clipped by 6 bases and J by 2 bases, with 17 bases between them. Written as DNA, the CDR3 is TGTGCCAGCAGAGGCGGGATGCAGGGAACCTACGAGCAGTACTTC. Residues: CASRGGMQGTYEQYF.

This rearrangement joins TRBV19 to TRBJ2-6; TRBD1 matches at 10 bases. Trimming took 7 bases from V and 0 from J; bases not matched to a gene: 6. The CDR3 totals 17 residues. The germline V gene encodes CDR1 LNHDA and CDR2 SQIVND (reference sequence). The chain's CDR3 is CASNPGQGYSGANVLTF. The CDR3 nucleotides are TGTGCCAGTAACCCGGGACAGGGGTACTCTGGGGCCAACGTCCTGACTTTC.

The chain recombines TRBV5-1 with TRBJ1-5, with a weak D call TRBD1 (5 bases). The germline gives CDR1 SGHRS, CDR2 YFSETQ. The V gene lost 4 bases and the J gene lost 0 bases, with 11 bases spanning the gap. The CDR3 length is 15 residues. The CDR3 region is CASSPGGISNQPQHF. Here the CDR3 DNA reads TGCGCCAGCAGCCCCGGGGGGATTAGCAATCAGCCCCAGCATTTT. Full variable domain (missing parts from reference TRBV5-1 and TRBJ1-5): KAGVTQTPRYLIKTRGQQVTLSCSPISGHRSVSWYQQTPGQGLQFLFEYFSETQRNKGNFPGRFSGRQFSNSRSEMNVSTLELGDSALYLCASSPGGISNQPQHFGDGTRLSIL.

V usage is TRBV30 and J usage is TRBJ1-6; D is perhaps TRBD1 (6 bases). The germline gives CDR1 GTSNPN, CDR2 SVGIG (reference sequence). Trimming removed 7 bases from V and 7 bases from J, with 14 bases in between. The CDR3 consists of 13 residues. The CDR3: CASTDRPNSPLHF. DNA of the CDR3: TGTGCCTCAACGGACAGACCCAATTCACCCCTCCACTTT.

This chain uses TRBV5-1 with TRBJ1-1; TRBD1 matches at 8 bases. Germline V gene data show CDR1 as SGHRS and CDR2 as YFSETQ. Trimming took 2 bases from V and 11 from J; bases not matched to a gene: 5. There are 12 residues in the CDR3. CDR3 region: CASSLATGGAFF. Here the CDR3 DNA reads TGCGCCAGCAGCTTAGCCACAGGGGGGGCTTTCTTT.

V and J are TRBV19 and TRBJ1-3; 9 nucleotides match TRBD1. J lost 3 bases, V lost 9 bases, and 6 bases had no gene match. CDR1 LNHDA and CDR2 SQIVND come from the germline V gene (reference sequence). This CDR3 is built from 14 residues. CDR3 sequence: CASLQGANGNTIYF. In nucleotides, the CDR3 is TGTGCCAGCCTACAGGGGGCAAATGGAAACACCATATATTTT.

V usage is TRBV10-2 and J usage is TRBJ2-5, with TRBD1 matching over 8 bases. The CDR3 runs 15 residues. CDR1 and CDR2 from the germline V gene are WSHSY and SAAADI. The J segment lost 4 bases and the V segment lost 2 bases, leaving 6 bases of the junction unmatched. CDR3 DNA: TGCGCCAGCAGTGAGCGGACAGGGTTAGGAGAGACCCAGTACTTC. It specifies CASSERTGLGETQYF.

The chain employs TRBV18 and TRBJ2-3, with TRBD2 matching over 8 bases. From germline, CDR1 is KGHSH and CDR2 LQKENI. With 3 bases clipped from V and 2 bases from J, the junction kept 4 bases outside the gene matches. This CDR3 region has 15 residues. Written as DNA, the CDR3 is TGTGCCAGCTCACCGCGGGGGGCTAACACAGATACGCAGTATTTT. Translated, it gives CASSPRGANTDTQYF.

V gene TRBV5-6 combines with J gene TRBJ2-7, with 10 positions matching TRBD1. CDR3 length: 15 residues. The V and J ends lost 0 bases and 0 bases, in that order; junction bases with no gene match: 0. Germline CDR1 reads SGHDT; CDR2 reads YYEEEE. For the CDR3, the DNA is TGTGCCAGCAGCTTGGGGACAGGGGGCTCCTACGAGCAGTACTTC. It is translated as CASSLGTGGSYEQYF.

This chain uses TRBV30 with TRBJ2-1, with 8 bases matching TRBD2. Germline CDR1 GTSNPN, CDR2 SVGIG (reference sequence). The CDR3 spans 13 residues. V shed 5 bases, J shed 9 bases, and the junction held 9 bases outside the gene matches. CDR3 sequence reads: CAWASGGPGEQFF. As DNA, the CDR3 is TGTGCCTGGGCGAGCGGGGGACCAGGTGAGCAGTTCTTC.